These 10 T cell receptor beta chains originate from one sample sequenced in a study of T cell responses to AZD1222 COVID-19 vaccine. Produced via immunoSEQ multiplex PCR; TCRdb's table is partial and in-frame only. The sample yields 150,000 to 200,000 clones, roughly 91% seen once. The sequences come from peripheral blood, collected 28 days after the second AZD1222 dose. All receptors come from an adult who received the AZD1222 COVID-19 vaccine.

A single count supports this clone. The same CDR3 can be traced to other DNA sequences in this sample. The rearrangement links TRBV6-5 to TRBJ1-1; 11 bases map to TRBD1. V was clipped by 6 bases and J by 4 bases; unmatched bases: 4. The germline V gene encodes CDR1 MNHEY and CDR2 SVGAGI. The CDR3 runs to 14 residues. The DNA for the CDR3 is TGTGCCAGCAGCACCGGGACAGGGGGCACTGAAGCTTTCTTT. Translation: CASSTGTGGTEAFF.

The genes are TRBV7-3 and TRBJ1-1; D is possibly TRBD1 (6 bases). There are 13 residues in the CDR3. The germline V gene has CDR1 SGHTA and CDR2 FQGTGA. Trimming removed 5 bases from V and 1 base from J, with 8 bases in between. CDR3 residues: CASSAQGNTEAFF. In nucleotides, the CDR3 is TGTGCCAGCAGCGCACAGGGGAACACTGAAGCTTTCTTT.

This chain connects TRBV7-6 to TRBJ1-5; D remains ambiguous. V shed 5 bases and J shed 3 bases, with 8 bases lying between them. This CDR3 is 13 amino acids long. The germline V gene has CDR1 SGHVS and CDR2 FNYEAQ. Here the CDR3 reads CASSPTSNQPQHF. The CDR3 DNA follows: TGTGCCAGCAGCCCAACCTCCAATCAGCCCCAGCATTTT. The full variable domain, completed using reference TRBV7-6 and TRBJ1-5, is GAGVSQSPRYKVTKRGQDVALRCDPISGHVSLYWYRQALGQGPEFLTYFNYEAQQDKSGLPNDRFSAERPEGSISTLTIQRTEQRDSAMYRCASSPTSNQPQHFGDGTRLSIL.

V usage is TRBV4-3 and J usage is TRBJ2-1; no clear D gene. The germline V gene encodes CDR1 LGHNA and CDR2 YSLEER. V dropped 0 bases and J dropped 9 bases, with 6 bases sitting between them. There are 12 residues in the CDR3. CDR3 DNA sequence: TGCGCCAGCAGCCAAGATTTGGGTGAGCAGTTCTTC. The encoded protein is CASSQDLGEQFF.

The chain couples TRBV28 to TRBJ2-7, with unresolved D. The CDR3 has 10 residues. Germline assignment: CDR1 MDHEN and CDR2 SYDVKM. V shed 6 bases and J shed 7 bases, with 7 bases lying between them. Written as DNA, the CDR3 is TGTGCCAGCAGAAAGTATGAGCAGTACTTC. Protein: CASRKYEQYF.

This chain joins TRBV28 and TRBJ2-1; 8 nucleotides agree with TRBD2. The CDR3 runs to 15 residues. V lost 10 bases to trimming and J lost 8 bases; unmatched junction nucleotides: 16. The V gene's germline CDR1 is MDHEN and CDR2 SYDVKM. This CDR3 is CAIPGLDPKGDEQFF. CDR3 DNA sequence: TGTGCCATCCCGGGACTAGACCCTAAAGGCGATGAGCAGTTCTTC.

The chain has TRBV30 and TRBJ2-2, with TRBD2 matching 7 bases. The CDR3 is made up of 15 amino acids. J was trimmed by 4 bases and V by 2 bases; bases with no gene match: 7. CDR1 is GTSNPN and CDR2 is SVGIG in the germline V gene (reference sequence). CDR3 protein: CAWSPGEGFTGELFF. The DNA of the CDR3 is TGTGCCTGGAGTCCCGGGGAGGGGTTCACCGGGGAGCTGTTTTTT.

The V call is TRBV19, the J call TRBJ2-7; TRBD1 is a possible D gene (6 bases). Germline CDR1 LNHDA, CDR2 SQIVND (reference sequence). With 3 bases removed from V and 5 bases from J, the gap between germline ends came to 17 bases. The CDR3 loop spans 15 amino acids. The CDR3: CASSIRQVGRDEQYF. The DNA for the CDR3 is TGTGCCAGTAGTATCAGACAGGTTGGAAGAGACGAGCAGTACTTC.

The chain carries TRBV27 and TRBJ2-7; TRBD2 agrees at 7 bases. CDR3 size: 14 residues. The V segment lost 3 bases and the J segment 2 bases; nucleotides outside the gene matches: 4. In germline, CDR1 is MNHEY, CDR2 SMNVEV (reference sequence). The CDR3 protein is CASSFSGLPYEQYF. DNA for the CDR3: TGTGCCAGCAGTTTTAGCGGGCTTCCCTACGAGCAGTACTTC.

This clone was detected a few times. The J gene is TRBJ1-5, the V gene TRBV7-9, with D tentatively TRBD1 (5 bases). This CDR3 comprises 16 residues. Germline lookup yields CDR1 SEHNR and CDR2 FQNEAQ (reference sequence). Trimming removed 4 bases from V and 1 base from J, with 14 bases in between. The CDR3 nucleotides read TGTGCCAGCAGCTCTCGGGACGGGGGAAGCAATCAGCCCCAGCATTTT. Amino acids: CASSSRDGGSNQPQHF.